This is a list of T cell receptor beta chains from one sample in a study of blood T cell repertoires in COVID-19. Sequencing was performed with immunoSEQ multiplex PCR; in TCRdb, only in-frame clones are kept and a portion is missing. This table holds 80,000 or so clones, 80% found once. Sequencing used peripheral blood. The receptors were sampled from a woman aged 65 to 85 with acute or convalescent COVID-19. Each CDR3 is given with its conserved first and last residue. A D gene is named only where the DNA matches it firmly. Not every row has a clone size; where given, it reads once, few, many or a size class.

CDR3: CASSYSGLAGVREQFF
DNA: TGTGCCAGCAGTTACTCAGGACTAGCGGGGGTCCGGGAGCAGTTCTTC
V: TRBV6-5
D: TRBD2
size: .
J: TRBJ2-1

CDR3: CSARGSYGYTF
DNA: TGCAGTGCCAGGGGGAGTTATGGCTACACCTTC
V: TRBV20-1
D: TRBD1
size: .
J: TRBJ1-2

CDR3: CASSPRVPTNEKLFF
DNA: TGTGCCAGTAGTCCCAGGGTTCCCACTAATGAAAAACTGTTTTTT
V: TRBV19
D: .
size: .
J: TRBJ1-4

CDR3: CASSVGDSSYGYTF
DNA: TGTGCCAGCAGCGTAGGGGACTCCTCTTATGGCTACACCTTC
V: TRBV9
D: .
size: .
J: TRBJ1-2

CDR3: CASSRRQGKTSKHPFSVFF
DNA: TGCGCCAGCAGTAGGCGACAGGGAAAAACCAGCAAACACCCATTCTCTGTGTTTTTT
V: TRBV23-1
D: TRBD1
size: .
J: TRBJ1-4

CDR3: CATSDSGQGTYEQYF
DNA: TGTGCCACCAGTGATTCGGGACAGGGGACCTACGAGCAGTACTTC
V: TRBV24-1
D: TRBD1
size: .
J: TRBJ2-7

CDR3: CASSETGGKDGYTF
DNA: TGTGCCAGCAGTGAGACGGGGGGCAAGGATGGCTACACCTTC
V: TRBV25-1
D: .
size: .
J: TRBJ1-2

CDR3: CASSLASGEYEQYF
DNA: TGTGCCAGCAGTTTAGCTAGCGGGGAATACGAGCAGTACTTC
V: TRBV6-5
D: TRBD2
size: once
J: TRBJ2-7

CDR3: CASRREDTQYF
DNA: TGTGCCAGCAGGAGGGAAGATACGCAGTATTTT
V: TRBV7-2
D: .
size: .
J: TRBJ2-3

CDR3: CASSLRSRGEQYF
DNA: TGTGCCAGCAGTTTAAGATCTAGGGGCGAGCAGTACTTC
V: TRBV27
D: .
size: .
J: TRBJ2-7

CDR3: CASSHWRLRNTIYF
DNA: TGTGCCAGCTCCCACTGGAGGCTCCGAAACACCATATATTTT
V: TRBV7-9
D: .
size: few
J: TRBJ1-3

CDR3: CASSIRSGTETYEQYF
DNA: TGTGCCAGCAGCATCCGATCCGGGACAGAAACCTACGAGCAGTACTTC
V: TRBV11-2
D: TRBD1
size: .
J: TRBJ2-7

CDR3: CASSGGTGYEQYF
DNA: TGTGCCAGCAGCGGGGGGACGGGCTACGAGCAGTACTTC
V: TRBV7-9
D: .
size: .
J: TRBJ2-7

CDR3: CATGTGSTYEQYF
DNA: TGTGCCACCGGGACAGGATCTACCTACGAGCAGTACTTC
V: TRBV19
D: TRBD1
size: .
J: TRBJ2-7

CDR3: CASSPTGGSNYGYTF
DNA: TGTGCCAGCAGCCCGACTGGAGGGTCTAACTATGGCTACACCTTC
V: TRBV14
D: .
size: .
J: TRBJ1-2

CDR3: CASSPNTGELFF
DNA: TGTGCCAGCAGTCCTAACACCGGGGAGCTGTTTTTT
V: TRBV9
D: .
size: .
J: TRBJ2-2

CDR3: CATSDQHGRGASLGYTF
DNA: TGTGCCACCAGTGACCAGCACGGACGGGGGGCTTCTCTTGGCTACACCTTC
V: TRBV24-1
D: .
size: .
J: TRBJ1-2

CDR3: CASSQVGARGSTNEQFF
DNA: TGCGCCAGCAGCCAAGTTGGGGCTAGGGGGAGTACCAATGAGCAGTTCTTC
V: TRBV4-1
D: .
size: once
J: TRBJ2-1

CDR3: CASSPRLAGEYNEQFF
DNA: TGCGCCAGCAGCCCAAGACTAGCGGGGGAGTACAATGAGCAGTTCTTC
V: TRBV5-1
D: TRBD2
size: .
J: TRBJ2-1

CDR3: CASSLGRNRVGEKLFF
DNA: TGTGCCAGCAGCTTAGGCCGGAACAGGGTTGGGGAAAAACTGTTTTTT
V: TRBV7-9
D: .
size: .
J: TRBJ1-4

CDR3: CSVEPMTSLDTQYF
DNA: TGCAGCGTTGAACCCATGACTAGCTTAGATACGCAGTATTTT
V: TRBV29-1
D: TRBD2
size: .
J: TRBJ2-3

CDR3: CASSYPGTGAYGYTF
DNA: TGTGCCAGCAGCTACCCCGGGACAGGGGCCTATGGCTACACCTTC
V: TRBV3-1/TRBV3-2
D: TRBD1
size: .
J: TRBJ1-2

CDR3: CASSLGGTDYEQYF
DNA: TGTGCCAGCAGCTTAGGAGGGACAGACTACGAGCAGTACTTC
V: TRBV11-3
D: TRBD1
size: few
J: TRBJ2-7

CDR3: CASSPQWTGYEGPSGNTIYF
DNA: TGCGCCAGCAGCCCCCAGTGGACGGGATATGAAGGTCCCTCTGGAAACACCATATATTTT
V: TRBV4-3
D: .
size: .
J: TRBJ1-3

CDR3: CASSPEGGTDNTEAFF
DNA: TGTGCCAGCAGCCCTGAGGGCGGGACAGATAACACTGAAGCTTTCTTT
V: TRBV9
D: TRBD1
size: .
J: TRBJ1-1

CDR3: CASSSLTDSYNSPLHF
DNA: TGCGCCAGCAGCTCGCTGACAGACTCCTATAATTCACCCCTCCACTTT
V: TRBV5-1
D: .
size: .
J: TRBJ1-6

CDR3: CAIGHGGGGNEQFF
DNA: TGTGCCATCGGTCACGGCGGGGGCGGCAATGAGCAGTTCTTC
V: TRBV13
D: .
size: .
J: TRBJ2-1

CDR3: CASILHRGSYGYTF
DNA: TGTGCCAGCATCCTCCACAGGGGTTCTTATGGCTACACCTTC
V: TRBV2
D: TRBD1
size: .
J: TRBJ1-2

CDR3: CASSFEGGEETQYF
DNA: TGTGCCAGCAGTTTCGAGGGTGGGGAAGAGACCCAGTACTTC
V: TRBV28
D: .
size: .
J: TRBJ2-5

CDR3: CASSSSGTGLYQPQHF
DNA: TGTGCCAGCAGTTCCTCGGGCACGGGGTTGTATCAGCCCCAGCATTTT
V: TRBV27
D: .
size: few
J: TRBJ1-5

CDR3: CASSLAGNSGANVLTF
DNA: TGCGCCAGCAGTCTCGCAGGAAACTCTGGGGCCAACGTCCTGACTTTC
V: TRBV5-1
D: .
size: .
J: TRBJ2-6

CDR3: CASSSTGKRSDYGYTF
DNA: TGTGCCAGCAGTTCGACAGGGAAGAGGTCCGACTATGGCTACACCTTC
V: TRBV27
D: TRBD1
size: .
J: TRBJ1-2

CDR3: CASTTPLATGNTIYF
DNA: TGTGCCAGTACTACCCCCCTCGCCACTGGAAACACCATATATTTT
V: TRBV19
D: .
size: once
J: TRBJ1-3

CDR3: CASRTGMTYEQYF
DNA: TGTGCCAGTCGGACAGGGATGACCTACGAGCAGTACTTC
V: TRBV11-3
D: TRBD1
size: once
J: TRBJ2-7

CDR3: CATSSSRRGQLYNSPLHF
DNA: TGTGCCACCAGCAGTTCGCGCAGGGGACAGCTCTATAATTCACCCCTCCACTTT
V: TRBV15
D: TRBD1
size: .
J: TRBJ1-6

CDR3: CASSLYQGAGPEAFF
DNA: TGCGCCAGCAGCTTGTATCAGGGGGCTGGCCCTGAAGCTTTCTTT
V: TRBV5-1
D: TRBD1
size: .
J: TRBJ1-1

CDR3: CASSVDSRRLQFF
DNA: TGTGCCAGCAGCGTAGACAGCCGGAGGCTGCAGTTCTTC
V: TRBV9
D: .
size: .
J: TRBJ2-1

CDR3: CASSLEGGFYGYTF
DNA: TGTGCCAGCAGCTTAGAGGGGGGGTTCTATGGCTACACCTTC
V: TRBV7-9
D: .
size: .
J: TRBJ1-2

CDR3: CASSVEGGGAGSTDTQYF
DNA: TGTGCCAGCAGCGTAGAAGGCGGTGGGGCAGGAAGCACAGATACGCAGTATTTT
V: TRBV9
D: .
size: .
J: TRBJ2-3

CDR3: CASSGFGQASETQYF
DNA: TGTGCCAGCAGCGGATTCGGACAGGCCAGCGAGACCCAGTACTTC
V: TRBV7-3
D: TRBD1
size: .
J: TRBJ2-5

CDR3: CASSLGQMNTEAFF
DNA: TGTGCCAGCAGCCTTGGACAGATGAACACTGAAGCTTTCTTT
V: TRBV13
D: .
size: .
J: TRBJ1-1

CDR3: CASSIDFTDGALHF
DNA: TGTGCCAGTAGTATAGATTTTACTGATGGAGCCCTCCACTTT
V: TRBV19
D: .
size: .
J: TRBJ1-6

CDR3: CASSVGTGKGTEAFF
DNA: TGTGCCAGCAGCGTAGGGACAGGGAAGGGCACTGAAGCTTTCTTT
V: TRBV9
D: TRBD1
size: .
J: TRBJ1-1

CDR3: CASSVAWGGTEAFF
DNA: TGTGCCAGCAGCGTAGCGTGGGGGGGCACTGAAGCTTTCTTT
V: TRBV9
D: .
size: once
J: TRBJ1-1

CDR3: CASSLSPASVSSYEQYF
DNA: TGTGCCAGCAGCTTAAGTCCCGCCTCCGTCAGCTCCTACGAGCAGTACTTC
V: TRBV13
D: .
size: .
J: TRBJ2-7

CDR3: CASSQGADRQETQYF
DNA: TGCGCCAGCAGCCAAGGTGCCGACAGACAAGAGACCCAGTACTTC
V: TRBV4-3
D: .
size: once
J: TRBJ2-5

CDR3: CASSFGTVNSPLHF
DNA: TGTGCCAGCAGCTTCGGGACAGTTAATTCACCCCTCCACTTT
V: TRBV7-3
D: TRBD1
size: .
J: TRBJ1-6

CDR3: CASSYRQGLNTEAFF
DNA: TGCGCCAGCAGCTACCGACAGGGCTTGAACACTGAAGCTTTCTTT
V: TRBV5-1
D: TRBD1
size: .
J: TRBJ1-1

CDR3: CAISEDTGLTEAFF
DNA: TGTGCCATCAGTGAGGACACAGGGTTGACTGAAGCTTTCTTT
V: TRBV10-3
D: .
size: .
J: TRBJ1-1

CDR3: CASTALPEGEQYF
DNA: TGTGCCAGCACTGCCCTACCTGAGGGCGAGCAGTACTTC
V: TRBV6-5
D: .
size: .
J: TRBJ2-7

CDR3: CASSLQGSYEQYF
DNA: TGTGCCAGCAGTTTACAGGGTTCCTACGAGCAGTACTTC
V: TRBV27
D: .
size: .
J: TRBJ2-7

CDR3: CATSGTYPYEQYF
DNA: TGTGCCACCAGTGGGACTTACCCATACGAGCAGTACTTC
V: TRBV24-1
D: .
size: .
J: TRBJ2-7

CDR3: CASSLLAGGIGTQYF
DNA: TGTGCCAGCAGCCTCCTAGCGGGGGGGATCGGTACGCAGTATTTT
V: TRBV11-1
D: TRBD2
size: .
J: TRBJ2-3

CDR3: CASSAGTGAFF
DNA: TGTGCCAGCAGTGCCGGCACGGGAGCTTTCTTT
V: TRBV2
D: .
size: .
J: TRBJ1-1

CDR3: CASSEYTGIGNQPQHF
DNA: TGTGCCAGCAGTGAATATACAGGGATTGGCAATCAGCCCCAGCATTTT
V: TRBV25-1
D: .
size: .
J: TRBJ1-5

CDR3: CASSALFNEQFF
DNA: TGTGCCAGCAGCGCTCTATTCAATGAGCAGTTCTTC
V: TRBV7-2
D: .
size: .
J: TRBJ2-1

CDR3: CASSQRGTQETQYF
DNA: TGTGCCAGCAGCCAACGGGGGACCCAAGAGACCCAGTACTTC
V: TRBV7-7
D: .
size: .
J: TRBJ2-5

CDR3: CASSYSMGSLMNTEAFF
DNA: TGTGCCAGCAGTTACTCGATGGGGAGCTTAATGAACACTGAAGCTTTCTTT
V: TRBV6-2/TRBV6-3
D: .
size: .
J: TRBJ1-1

CDR3: CASSVQGQETQYF
DNA: TGCGCCAGCAGTGTGCAGGGTCAAGAGACCCAGTACTTC
V: TRBV5-1
D: .
size: once
J: TRBJ2-5